The clone carrying this TCR beta chain was recorded once. Antigen specificity is unknown. The sample belongs to a study of vaccination and CD4 T cells after COVID-19. Treatment here: approximately nine-day PBMC culture with coronavirus spike peptide pools or control peptides (ViraFEST assay). Germline CDR1 is SGDLS and CDR2 is YYNGEE. The CDR3 is 16 amino acids. V lost 0 bases and J 1 base, leaving 8 bases between the germline ends. Cultured CD4+ T cells had their DNA profiled by the Oncomine TCR Beta short-read assay. TCRdb reanalysed the PCR reads using MiXCR and keeps one entry per CDR3 protein. The sample holds some 11,000 distinct CDR3 sequences, 60% to 80% seen once.

Sequencing was performed on CD4+ T cells from blood, cultured in vitro. The J gene is TRBJ1-6, the V gene TRBV9; D gene unclear. The receptor was isolated from a human donor who had recovered from COVID-19. CDR3 bases: TGTGCCAGCAGCGTAGCTACGGGGTCCTATAATTCACCCCTCCACTTT. Translated, it gives CASSVATGSYNSPLHF.